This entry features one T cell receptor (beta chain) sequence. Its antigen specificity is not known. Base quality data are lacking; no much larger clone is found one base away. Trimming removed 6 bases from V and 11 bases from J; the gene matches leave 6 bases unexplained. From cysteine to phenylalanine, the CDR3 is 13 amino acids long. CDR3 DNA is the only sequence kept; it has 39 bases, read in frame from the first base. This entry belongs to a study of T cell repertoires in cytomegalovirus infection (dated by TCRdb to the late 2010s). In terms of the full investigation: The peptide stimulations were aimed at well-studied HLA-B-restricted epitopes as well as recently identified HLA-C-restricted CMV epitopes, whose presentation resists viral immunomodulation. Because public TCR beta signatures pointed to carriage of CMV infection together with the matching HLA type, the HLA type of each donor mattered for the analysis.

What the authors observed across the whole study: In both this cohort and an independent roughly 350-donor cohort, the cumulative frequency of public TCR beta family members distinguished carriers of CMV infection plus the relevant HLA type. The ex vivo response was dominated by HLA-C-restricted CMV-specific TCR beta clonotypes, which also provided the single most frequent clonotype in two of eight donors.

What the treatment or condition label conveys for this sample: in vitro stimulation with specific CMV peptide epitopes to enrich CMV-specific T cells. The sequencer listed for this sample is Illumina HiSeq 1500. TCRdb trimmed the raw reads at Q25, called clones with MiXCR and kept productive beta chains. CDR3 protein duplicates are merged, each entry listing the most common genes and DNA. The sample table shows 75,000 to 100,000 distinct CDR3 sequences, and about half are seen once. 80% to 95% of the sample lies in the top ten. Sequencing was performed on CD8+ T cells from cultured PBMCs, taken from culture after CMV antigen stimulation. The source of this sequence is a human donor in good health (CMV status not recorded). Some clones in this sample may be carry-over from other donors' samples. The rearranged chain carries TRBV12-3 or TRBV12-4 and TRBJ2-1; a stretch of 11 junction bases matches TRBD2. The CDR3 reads CASSPGTSGKQFF. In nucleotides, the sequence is TGTGCCAGCAGCCCGGGGACTAGCGGAAAGCAGTTCTTC.